The present entry profiles one T cell receptor beta chain with its context. Its antigen is unknown. Every sample yielded at least 7 million isolated PBMCs. The data originate from a study of blood T cells in healthy people across ages. Study-wide points: Strong correlation linked observed beta diversity and percent naive T cells.

The CDR3 spans 15 residues. CDR1 and CDR2 (germline): SGHVS, FNYEAQ. The authors ran a second PCR of roughly 6 to 12 cycles using a sample-barcoded 5' primer and a J-beta primer mix. The authors tagged each cDNA molecule using a template-switch adaptor with 12 random nucleotides. TCRdb re-called the 5' RACE reads with MiXCR, one entry per CDR3 protein. The table shows around 1,700,000 distinct CDR3 sequences, with about 28% occurring only once. The chain joins TRBV7-6 to TRBJ2-4; 10 positions match TRBD1. The end of the DNA aligns better with TRBJ2-7, so the J call may be wrong. This receptor was identified in a woman in her twenties or thirties in good health. The sample consisted of blood. The CDR3 sequence is CASSLCGTGVGEQYF. Here the CDR3 DNA reads TGTGCCAGCAGCTTATGTGGGACAGGGGTTGGCGAGCAGTACTTC.